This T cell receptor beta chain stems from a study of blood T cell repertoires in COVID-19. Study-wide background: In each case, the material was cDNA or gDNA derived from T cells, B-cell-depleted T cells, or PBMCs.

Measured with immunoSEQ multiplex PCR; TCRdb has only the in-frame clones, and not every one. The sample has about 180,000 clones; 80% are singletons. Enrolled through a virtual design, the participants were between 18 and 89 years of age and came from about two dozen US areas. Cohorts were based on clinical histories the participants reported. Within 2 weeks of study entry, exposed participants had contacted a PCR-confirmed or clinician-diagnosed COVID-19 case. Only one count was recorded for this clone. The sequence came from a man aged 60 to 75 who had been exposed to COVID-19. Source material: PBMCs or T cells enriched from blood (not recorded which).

DNA for the CDR3: TGTGCCAGCAGCTTCCGAGGGAACACCGGGGAGCTGTTTTTT. Protein: CASSFRGNTGELFF. The gene calls are TRBV7-3 and TRBJ2-2; D gene uncertain. The germline CDR1 and CDR2 sequences are SGHTA and FQGTGA. The CDR3 has 14 residues. Trimming removed 3 bases at V and 1 base at J, with 6 bases between.